This T cell receptor beta chain was identified during a study of cytomegalovirus exposure and HLA in healthy donors. The PCR ran on 60 Vbeta and 13 Jbeta primers. The protocol was immunoSEQ multiplex PCR, while the TCRdb copy is restricted to in-frame clones and leaves out a portion. The sample has about 130,000 clones; around 78% are singletons. The J segment lost 0 bases and the V segment lost 4 bases, leaving 9 bases of the junction unmatched. In germline, CDR1 is SNHLY, CDR2 FYNNEI. The CDR3 is 19 residues long. Overall study findings and caveats: On later analysis, the bulk of CMV-associated TCR beta chains appeared to be HLA-restricted.

About this clone itself: Its specificity is unknown.

The rearrangement joins TRBV2 to TRBJ2-3; TRBD2 aligns across 14 bases. The sample taken for sequencing was PBMCs. The TCR comes from a man in his sixties in good health and CMV-seropositive. CDR3 nucleotides: TGTGCCAGCAGTGGGACTAGCGGGGGGCACCTTACTAGCACAGATACGCAGTATTTT. This encodes CASSGTSGGHLTSTDTQYF.